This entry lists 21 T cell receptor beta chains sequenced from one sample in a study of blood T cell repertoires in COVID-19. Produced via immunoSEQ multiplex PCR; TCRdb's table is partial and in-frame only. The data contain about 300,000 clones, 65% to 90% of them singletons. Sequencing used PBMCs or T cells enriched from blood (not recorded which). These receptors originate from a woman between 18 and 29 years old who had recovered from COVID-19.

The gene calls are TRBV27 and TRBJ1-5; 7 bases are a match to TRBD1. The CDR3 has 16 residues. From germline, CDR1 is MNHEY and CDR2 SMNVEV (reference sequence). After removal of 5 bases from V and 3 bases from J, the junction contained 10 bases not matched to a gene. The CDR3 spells CASSPQPRGVNQPQHF. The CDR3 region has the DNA TGTGCCAGCAGTCCTCAACCCAGGGGGGTCAATCAGCCCCAGCATTTT.

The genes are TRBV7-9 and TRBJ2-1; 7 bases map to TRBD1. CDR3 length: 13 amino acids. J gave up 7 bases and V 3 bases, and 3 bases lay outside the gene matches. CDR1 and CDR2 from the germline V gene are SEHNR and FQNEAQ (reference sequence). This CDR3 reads CASSFQQGNEQFF. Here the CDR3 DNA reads TGTGCCAGCAGCTTTCAACAGGGGAATGAGCAGTTCTTC.

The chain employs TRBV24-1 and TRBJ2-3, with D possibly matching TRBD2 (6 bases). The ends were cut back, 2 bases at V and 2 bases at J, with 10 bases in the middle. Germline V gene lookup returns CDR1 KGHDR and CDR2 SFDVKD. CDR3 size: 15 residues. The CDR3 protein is CATSDSRRDTDTQYF. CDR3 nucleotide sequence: TGTGCCACCAGTGATTCGAGGAGGGACACAGATACGCAGTATTTT.

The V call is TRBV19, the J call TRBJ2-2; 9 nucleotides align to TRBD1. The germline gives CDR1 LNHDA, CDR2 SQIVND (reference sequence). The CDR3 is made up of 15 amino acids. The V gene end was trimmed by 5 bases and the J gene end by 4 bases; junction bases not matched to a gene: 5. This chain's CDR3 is CASSLWTGVTGELFF. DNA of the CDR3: TGTGCCAGTAGTCTCTGGACAGGGGTCACCGGGGAGCTGTTTTTT.

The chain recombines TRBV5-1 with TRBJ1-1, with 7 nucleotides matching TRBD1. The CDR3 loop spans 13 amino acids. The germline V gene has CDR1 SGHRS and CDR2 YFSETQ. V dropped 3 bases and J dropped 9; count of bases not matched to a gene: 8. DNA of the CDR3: TGCGCCAGCAGCTCCCGACAGGGTCAAAAAGCTTTCTTT. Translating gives CASSSRQGQKAFF.

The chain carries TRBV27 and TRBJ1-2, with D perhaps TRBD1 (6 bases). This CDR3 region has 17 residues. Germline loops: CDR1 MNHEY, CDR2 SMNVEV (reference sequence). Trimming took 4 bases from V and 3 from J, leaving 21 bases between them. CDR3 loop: CASSSNKNRVSDYGYTF. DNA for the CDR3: TGTGCCAGCAGTTCTAACAAAAACAGGGTCAGCGACTATGGCTACACCTTC.

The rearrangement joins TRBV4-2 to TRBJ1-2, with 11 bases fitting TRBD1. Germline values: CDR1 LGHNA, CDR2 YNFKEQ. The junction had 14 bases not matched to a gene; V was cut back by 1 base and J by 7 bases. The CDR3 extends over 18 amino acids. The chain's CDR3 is CASSQGLVGTGGSGGYTF. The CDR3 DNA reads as TGTGCCAGCAGCCAAGGTTTAGTAGGGACAGGGGGATCTGGTGGCTACACCTTC.

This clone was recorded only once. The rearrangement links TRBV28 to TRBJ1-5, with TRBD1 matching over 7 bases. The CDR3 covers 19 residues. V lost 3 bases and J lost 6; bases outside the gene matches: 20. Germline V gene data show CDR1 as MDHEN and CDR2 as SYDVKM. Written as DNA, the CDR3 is TGTGCCAGCAGTTTCTCTACCTCAAGGGACAGTCAGTATGCTCAGCCCCAGCATTTT. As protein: CASSFSTSRDSQYAQPQHF.

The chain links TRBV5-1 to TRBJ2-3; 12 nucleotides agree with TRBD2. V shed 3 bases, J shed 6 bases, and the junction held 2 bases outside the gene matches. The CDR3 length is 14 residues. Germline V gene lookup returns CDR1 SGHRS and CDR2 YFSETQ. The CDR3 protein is CASSYGLAGDTQYF. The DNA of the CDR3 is TGCGCCAGCAGCTATGGACTAGCGGGGGATACGCAGTATTTT.

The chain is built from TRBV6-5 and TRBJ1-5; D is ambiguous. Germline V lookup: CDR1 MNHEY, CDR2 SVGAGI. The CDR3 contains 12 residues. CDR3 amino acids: CGARDNNQPQHF. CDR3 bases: TGTGGCGCGAGAGACAATAATCAGCCCCAGCATTTT.

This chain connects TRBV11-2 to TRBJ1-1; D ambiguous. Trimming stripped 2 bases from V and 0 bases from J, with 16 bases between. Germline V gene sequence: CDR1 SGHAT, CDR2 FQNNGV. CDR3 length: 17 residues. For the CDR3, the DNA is TGTGCCAGCAGCTTACGCAGAACAACACTACTGAACACTGAAGCTTTCTTT. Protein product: CASSLRRTTLLNTEAFF.

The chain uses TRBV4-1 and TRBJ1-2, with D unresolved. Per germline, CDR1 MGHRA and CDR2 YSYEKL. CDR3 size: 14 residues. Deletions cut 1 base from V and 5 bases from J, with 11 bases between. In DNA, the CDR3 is TGCGCCAGCAGCCAAGCGAGTAGATGGTATGGCTACACCTTC. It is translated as CASSQASRWYGYTF.

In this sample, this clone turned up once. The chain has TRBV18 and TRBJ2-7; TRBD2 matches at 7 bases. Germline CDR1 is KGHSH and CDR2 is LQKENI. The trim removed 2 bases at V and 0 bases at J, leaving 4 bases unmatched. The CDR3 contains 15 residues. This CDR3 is CASSPIREDSYEQYF. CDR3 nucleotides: TGTGCCAGCTCACCAATCCGGGAGGACTCCTACGAGCAGTACTTC.

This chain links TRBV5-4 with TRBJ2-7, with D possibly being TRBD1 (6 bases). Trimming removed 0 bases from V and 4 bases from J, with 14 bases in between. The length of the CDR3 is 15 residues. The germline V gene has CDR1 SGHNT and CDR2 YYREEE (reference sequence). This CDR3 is CASSLENRVGYEQYF. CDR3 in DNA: TGTGCCAGCAGCTTGGAAAACAGGGTTGGTTACGAGCAGTACTTC.

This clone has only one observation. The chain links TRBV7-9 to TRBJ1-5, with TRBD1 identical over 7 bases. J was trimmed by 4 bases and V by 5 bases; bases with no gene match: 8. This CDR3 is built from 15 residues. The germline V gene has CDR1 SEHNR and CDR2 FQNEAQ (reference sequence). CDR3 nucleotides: TGTGCCAGCAGCGCTACCGGGACAGATAATCAGCCCCAGCATTTT. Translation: CASSATGTDNQPQHF.

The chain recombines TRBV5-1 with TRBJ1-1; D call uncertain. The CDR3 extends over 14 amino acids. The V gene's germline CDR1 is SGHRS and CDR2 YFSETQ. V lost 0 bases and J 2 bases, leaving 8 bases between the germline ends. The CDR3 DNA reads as TGCGCCAGCAGCTTGGATCCCCCTAACACTGAAGCTTTCTTT. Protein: CASSLDPPNTEAFF.

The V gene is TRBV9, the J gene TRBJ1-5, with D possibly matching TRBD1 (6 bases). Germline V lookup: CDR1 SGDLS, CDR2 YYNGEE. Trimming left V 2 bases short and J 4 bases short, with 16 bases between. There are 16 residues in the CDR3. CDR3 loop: CASSVLHLDRNQPQHF. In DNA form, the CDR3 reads TGTGCCAGCAGCGTCCTACACCTGGACAGAAATCAGCCCCAGCATTTT.

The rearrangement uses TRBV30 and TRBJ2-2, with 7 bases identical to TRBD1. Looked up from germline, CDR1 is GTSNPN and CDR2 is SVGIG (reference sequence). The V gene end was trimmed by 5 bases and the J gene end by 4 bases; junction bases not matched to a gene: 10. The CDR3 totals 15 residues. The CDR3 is CAWEKGGMGTGELFF. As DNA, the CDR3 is TGTGCCTGGGAGAAAGGGGGCATGGGCACCGGGGAGCTGTTTTTT.

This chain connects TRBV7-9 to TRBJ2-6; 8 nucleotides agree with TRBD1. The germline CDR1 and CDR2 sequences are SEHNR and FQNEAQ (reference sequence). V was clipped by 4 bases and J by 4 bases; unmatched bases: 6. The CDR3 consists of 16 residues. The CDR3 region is CASSSPTGVGANVLTF. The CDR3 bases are TGTGCCAGCAGCTCACCGACAGGGGTGGGGGCCAACGTCCTGACTTTC. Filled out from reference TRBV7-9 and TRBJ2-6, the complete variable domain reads DTGVSQNPRHKITKRGQNVTFRCDPISEHNRLYWYRQTLGQGPEFLTYFQNEAQLEKSRLLSDRFSAERPKGSFSTLEIQRTEQGDSAMYLCASSSPTGVGANVLTFGAGSRLTVL.

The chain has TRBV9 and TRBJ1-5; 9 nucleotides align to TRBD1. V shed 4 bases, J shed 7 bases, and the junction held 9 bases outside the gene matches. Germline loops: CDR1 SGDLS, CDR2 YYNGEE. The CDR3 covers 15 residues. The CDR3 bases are TGTGCCAGCAGCTCAGGGGGACAGGGCGGGCAGCCCCAGCATTTT. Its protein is CASSSGGQGGQPQHF.

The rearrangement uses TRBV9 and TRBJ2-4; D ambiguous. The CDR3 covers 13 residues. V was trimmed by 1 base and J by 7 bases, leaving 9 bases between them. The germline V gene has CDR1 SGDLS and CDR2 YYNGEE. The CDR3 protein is CASSVIRDNIQYF. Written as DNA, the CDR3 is TGTGCCAGCAGCGTAATCCGAGATAACATTCAGTACTTC.